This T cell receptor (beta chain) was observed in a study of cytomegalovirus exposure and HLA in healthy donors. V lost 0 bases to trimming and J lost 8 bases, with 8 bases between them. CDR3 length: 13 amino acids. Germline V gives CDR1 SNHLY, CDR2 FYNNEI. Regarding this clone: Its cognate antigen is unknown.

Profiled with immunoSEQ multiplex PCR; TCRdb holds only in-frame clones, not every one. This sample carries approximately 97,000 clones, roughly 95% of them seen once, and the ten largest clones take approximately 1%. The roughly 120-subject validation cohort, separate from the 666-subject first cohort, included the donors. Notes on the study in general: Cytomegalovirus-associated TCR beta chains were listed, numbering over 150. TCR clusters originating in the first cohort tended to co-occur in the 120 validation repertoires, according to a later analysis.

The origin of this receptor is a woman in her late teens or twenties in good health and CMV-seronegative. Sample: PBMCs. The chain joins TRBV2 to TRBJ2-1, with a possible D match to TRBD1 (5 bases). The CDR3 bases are TGTGCCAGCAGTGAAGCGCTAGGGGATGAGCAGTTCTTC. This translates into CASSEALGDEQFF. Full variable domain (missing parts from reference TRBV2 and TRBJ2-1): EPEVTQTPSHQVTQMGQEVILRCVPISNHLYFYWYRQILGQKVEFLVSFYNNEISEKSEIFDDQFSVERPDGSNFTLKIRSTKLEDSAMYFCASSEALGDEQFFGPGTRLTVL.